The next 16 T cell receptor beta chains were all read from a single sample in a study of T cell responses to AZD1222 COVID-19 vaccine. The table came from immunoSEQ multiplex PCR; TCRdb's copy has only in-frame clones and leaves some out. The sample lists some 140,000 clones, approximately 92% occurring once. Sample: peripheral blood, taken 28 days after the second AZD1222 dose. The source is an adult who received the AZD1222 COVID-19 vaccine.

This sequence joins TRBV18 and TRBJ2-5; TRBD1 matches 7 bases. Germline V gives CDR1 KGHSH, CDR2 LQKENI. This CDR3 region has 15 residues. V was pared by 5 bases and J by 5 bases, with 11 bases of the junction left unmatched. The CDR3 DNA sequence: TGTGCCAGCTCAACTTTGACAGGGCGCTCGGAGACCCAGTACTTC. This encodes CASSTLTGRSETQYF.

This chain joins TRBV3-1 (or the pseudogene TRBV3-2) and TRBJ1-2; D uncertain. This CDR3 contains 14 residues. The V end was cut by 4 bases, the J end by 3 bases, with 12 bases between. CDR1 and CDR2 (germline): LGHDT, YNNKEL (reference sequence). For the CDR3, the DNA is TGTGCCAGCAGCCGAGGAGCGGAGGACTATGGCTACACCTTC. Protein: CASSRGAEDYGYTF.

The gene calls are TRBV7-9 and TRBJ2-2, with D hard to call. The germline V and J ends were trimmed by 5 bases and 0 bases, with 10 bases remaining between them. The CDR3 loop spans 15 amino acids. The V gene's germline CDR1 is SEHNR and CDR2 FQNEAQ (reference sequence). CDR3: CASSPGIPNTGELFF. The DNA of the CDR3 is TGTGCCAGCAGCCCTGGGATACCGAACACCGGGGAGCTGTTTTTT.

This clone has just one count. The V call is TRBV6-5, the J call TRBJ2-7; D uncertain. The CDR3 length is 13 residues. The V gene lost 6 bases and the J gene lost 5 bases, with 14 bases spanning the gap. CDR1 and CDR2 from the germline V gene are MNHEY and SVGAGI. CDR3 bases: TGTGCCAGCAGCCCCGGTTCCAGTCACGAGCAGTACTTC. Its protein product is CASSPGSSHEQYF.

The chain is built from TRBV7-2 and TRBJ1-4, with D perhaps matching TRBD1 (5 bases). This CDR3 comprises 16 residues. Trimming stripped 3 bases from V and 7 bases from J, with 18 bases between. CDR1 and CDR2 from the germline V gene are SGHTA and FQGNSA. The CDR3 region is CASSFQRVVGGEKLFF. The CDR3 DNA reads as TGTGCCAGCAGCTTTCAGAGGGTCGTTGGGGGTGAAAAACTGTTTTTT.

CDR3 residues: CASSGVFQPQHF. The CDR3 DNA reads as TGTGCCAGCAGTGGGGTTTTTCAGCCCCAGCATTTT. The chain is built from TRBV28 and TRBJ1-5; D remains ambiguous. Looked up from germline, CDR1 is MDHEN and CDR2 is SYDVKM. The CDR3 totals 12 residues. Between the trimmed V and J ends, which lost 5 bases and 6 bases, there was a span of 8 bases.

The CDR3 sequence is CASSVGSGENTEAFF. In DNA form, the CDR3 reads TGTGCCAGCAGCGTCGGCTCAGGAGAGAACACTGAAGCTTTCTTT. The V call is TRBV9, the J call TRBJ1-1; D is uncertain. The germline V gene has CDR1 SGDLS and CDR2 YYNGEE. The CDR3 loop spans 15 amino acids. The V gene lost 2 bases and the J gene lost 1 base, with 12 bases spanning the gap. The full variable domain, its missing parts supplied by reference TRBV9 and TRBJ1-1, is DSGVTQTPKHLITATGQRVTLRCSPRSGDLSVYWYQQSLDQGLQFLIQYYNGEERAKGNILERFSAQQFPDLHSELNLSSLELGDSALYFCASSVGSGENTEAFFGQGTRLTVV.

The chain joins TRBV11-2 to TRBJ1-4, with 10 bases lining up with TRBD1. The CDR3 has 14 amino acids. The V gene's germline CDR1 is SGHAT and CDR2 FQNNGV. The J segment lost 8 bases and the V segment lost 10 bases, leaving 10 bases of the junction unmatched. The CDR3 bases are TGTGCCACGGGACAGGGGAGGCCAAGAGAAAAACTGTTTTTT. Residues: CATGQGRPREKLFF.

A single count supports this clone. The chain employs TRBV7-8 and TRBJ1-2; the D gene is possibly TRBD1 (6 bases). The length of the CDR3 is 16 residues. The V gene lost 5 bases and the J gene lost 7 bases, with 23 bases spanning the gap. Germline CDR1 is SGHVS and CDR2 is FQNEAQ. CDR3 nucleotide sequence: TGTGCCAGCAGCCTCCGCGGGACCCCAGGAGGGGGTGGCTACACCTTC. Translated, it gives CASSLRGTPGGGGYTF.

The chain is built from TRBV5-5 and TRBJ2-7, with 10 positions matching TRBD1. The CDR3 is made up of 14 amino acids. The junction had 5 bases not matched to a gene; V was cut back by 3 bases and J by 5 bases. Germline lookup yields CDR1 SGHKS and CDR2 YYEKEE (reference sequence). In DNA, the CDR3 is TGTGCCAGCAGCTATTGGGGACAGGGGAACGAGCAGTACTTC. It is translated as CASSYWGQGNEQYF. The whole variable domain, remainder taken from reference TRBV5-5 and TRBJ2-7, is DAGVTQSPTHLIKTRGQQVTLRCSPISGHKSVSWYQQVLGQGPQFIFQYYEKEERGRGNFPDRFSARQFPNYSSELNVNALLLGDSALYLCASSYWGQGNEQYFGPGTRLTVT.

This clone was detected only a few times. The rearrangement uses TRBV3-1 (or the pseudogene TRBV3-2) and TRBJ1-1; D is uncertain. Germline V gene data show CDR1 as LGHDT and CDR2 as YNNKEL (reference sequence). Trimming stripped 1 base from V and 1 base from J, with 7 bases between. CDR3 length: 14 residues. The CDR3 DNA reads as TGTGCCAGCAGCCAAGGTTTAACGAACACTGAAGCTTTCTTT. Translating it yields CASSQGLTNTEAFF.

The chain carries TRBV6-5 and TRBJ1-6, with D unresolved. The CDR3 is 16 residues long. Trimming took 0 bases from V and 1 from J, leaving 7 bases between them. Per the germline V gene, CDR1 is MNHEY and CDR2 is SVGAGI. The DNA for the CDR3 is TGTGCCAGCAGTTACTCCCAAAGGTCCTATAATTCACCCCTCCACTTT. Its protein is CASSYSQRSYNSPLHF.

The chain recombines TRBV18 with TRBJ2-2; weak D call: TRBD1 (6 bases). In germline, CDR1 is KGHSH, CDR2 LQKENI. V was trimmed by 3 bases and J by 10 bases, leaving 27 bases between them. The CDR3 is made up of 18 amino acids. The CDR3 DNA reads as TGTGCCAGCTCACCCAAAAAACCAGGGGCCGCGGATTCGGTGGAGCTGTTTTTT. Residues: CASSPKKPGAADSVELFF. Drawing the rest from reference TRBV18 and TRBJ2-2, the complete variable domain is NAGVMQNPRHLVRRRGQEARLRCSPMKGHSHVYWYRQLPEEGLKFMVYLQKENIIDESGMPKERFSAEFPKEGPSILRIQQVVRGDSAAYFCASSPKKPGAADSVELFFGEGSRLTVL.

The chain carries TRBV5-1 and TRBJ1-2, with 7 nucleotides matching TRBD1. This CDR3 spans 14 amino acids. V shed 3 bases and J 4 bases; nucleotides not matched to a gene: 6. Germline values: CDR1 SGHRS, CDR2 YFSETQ. The CDR3 DNA is TGCGCCAGCAGCTCGACAGGGCCCAGCTATGGCTACACCTTC. Translation gives CASSSTGPSYGYTF.

This clone was seen once. The chain employs TRBV25-1 and TRBJ1-2; D is perhaps TRBD1 (6 bases). The CDR3 is 11 amino acids. Germline CDR1 is MGHDK and CDR2 is SYGVNS. Trimming stripped 5 bases from V and 7 bases from J, with 8 bases between. CDR3 sequence (DNA): TGTGCCAGCAGTCTCAGGGGTGGCTACACCTTC. It yields the protein CASSLRGGYTF.

Comments on this clone: This CDR3 is also generated by other DNA sequences in the sample. The V and J genes are TRBV6-5 and TRBJ2-5; TRBD2 aligns across 12 bases. From germline, CDR1 is MNHEY and CDR2 SVGAGI. There are 15 residues in the CDR3. Losses at the gene ends were 0 bases for V and 4 bases for J; bases not matched to a gene: 0. Here the CDR3 DNA reads TGTGCCAGCAGTTACTCGACTAGCGGGGGAGAGACCCAGTACTTC. This translates into CASSYSTSGGETQYF.